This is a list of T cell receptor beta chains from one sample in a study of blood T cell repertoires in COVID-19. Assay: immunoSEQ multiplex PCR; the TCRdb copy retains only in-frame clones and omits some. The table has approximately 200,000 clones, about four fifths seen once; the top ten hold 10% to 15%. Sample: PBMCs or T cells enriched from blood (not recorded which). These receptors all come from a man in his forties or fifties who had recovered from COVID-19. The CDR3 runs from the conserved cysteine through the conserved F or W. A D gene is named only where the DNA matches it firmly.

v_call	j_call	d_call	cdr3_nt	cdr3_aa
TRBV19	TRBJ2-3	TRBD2	TGTGCCAGTAGTATTTTGACTAGCGGGAGTCGTTATGGCACAGATACGCAGTATTTT	CASSILTSGSRYGTDTQYF
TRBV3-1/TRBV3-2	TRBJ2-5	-	TGTGCCAGCAGCCATTCTGGAGGGTCAATAAAAGAGACCCAGTACTTC	CASSHSGGSIKETQYF
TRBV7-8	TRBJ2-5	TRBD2	TGTGCCAGCAGCTACCCACCCAACGGGGGGGGCCAAGAGACCCAGTACTTC	CASSYPPNGGGQETQYF
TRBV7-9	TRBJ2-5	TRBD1	TGTGCCAGCAGCTCCGCCGGGACAGGGAAAGAGACCCAGTACTTC	CASSSAGTGKETQYF
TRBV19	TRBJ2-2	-	TGTGCCAGTAGGACCACGGGAGCCGCCGGGGAGCTGTTTTTT	CASRTTGAAGELFF
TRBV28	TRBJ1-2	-	TGTGCCAGCAGTGCGGCTTTTCTCTATGGCTACACCTTC	CASSAAFLYGYTF
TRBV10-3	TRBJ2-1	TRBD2	TGTGCCATCAGGGTGCAAGCGGGAATGGACAATGAGCAGTTCTTC	CAIRVQAGMDNEQFF
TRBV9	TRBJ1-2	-	TGTGCCAGCAGTGCAGTGGGGGGTTATTATGGCTACACCTTC	CASSAVGGYYGYTF
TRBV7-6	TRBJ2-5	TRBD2	TGTGCCAGCAGTTTATATGGCGGGAGGGCCCGGGAGACCCAGTACTTC	CASSLYGGRARETQYF
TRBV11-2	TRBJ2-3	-	TGTGCCAGCAGCTTAAGCTGGGCAGAGCGCACAGATACGCAGTATTTT	CASSLSWAERTDTQYF
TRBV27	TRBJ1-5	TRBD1	TGTGCCAGCAGTTTAAATCAGGGGGACCAGCCCCAGCATTTT	CASSLNQGDQPQHF
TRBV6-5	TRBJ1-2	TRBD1	TGTGCCAGCAGTTATGGCGCAGGGGGCGGCTACACCTTC	CASSYGAGGGYTF
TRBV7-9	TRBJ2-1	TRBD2	TGTGCCAGCACCCTAGTTGGGCTAGCGGGGACGCAGTTCTTC	CASTLVGLAGTQFF
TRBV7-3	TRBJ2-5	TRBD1	TGTGCCAGCAGCTTAACACGACAGGGGAAAGAGACCCAGTACTTC	CASSLTRQGKETQYF
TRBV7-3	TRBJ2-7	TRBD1	TGTGCCAGCAGCTTGGGACAGGGGACCTACGAGCAGTACTTC	CASSLGQGTYEQYF
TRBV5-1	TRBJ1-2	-	TGCGCCAGCAGCTTGTATCGGGCAGCGGGGGGCGATGGCTACACCTTC	CASSLYRAAGGDGYTF